Presented here are 30 T cell receptor beta chains from one specimen sequenced in a study of T cell repertoires in cytomegalovirus infection. For these receptors, no antigen is known. One entry per CDR3 protein results from TCRdb running MiXCR on the reads. The sample consists of a few hundred thousand distinct CDR3 sequences, about two fifths of them appearing once. The source was cultured PBMCs, collected from culture after CMV antigen stimulation. Receptors originate from a human donor in good health (CMV status not recorded). Some clones in this sample may be carry-over from other donors' samples.

This clonotype was seen a few times. The chain couples TRBV6-2 or TRBV6-3 to TRBJ2-7; no clear D gene. Germline CDR1 MNHEY, CDR2 SVGEGT. The V and J ends lost 4 bases and 6 bases respectively, with 7 bases between them. CDR3 length: 11 amino acids. The CDR3 is CASSSVAEQYF. The DNA for the CDR3 is TGTGCCAGCAGTTCGGTGGCCGAGCAGTACTTC.

The count of this clonotype is one. The V gene is TRBV2, the J gene TRBJ2-3; tentative D call: TRBD1 (5 bases). Germline-derived CDR1 and CDR2 are SNHLY and FYNNEI. The V and J ends lost 4 bases and 5 bases respectively, with 10 bases between them. The CDR3 extends over 13 amino acids. Here the CDR3 reads CASSAPDRDTQYF. CDR3 nucleotides: TGTGCCAGCAGTGCCCCAGACAGAGATACGCAGTATTTT.

This chain joins TRBV7-6 and TRBJ2-3; 7 bases are a match to TRBD2. CDR1 and CDR2 (germline): SGHVS, FNYEAQ. CDR3 size: 13 residues. J lost 4 bases, V lost 8 bases, and 6 bases had no gene match. CDR3 nucleotides: TGTGCCAGCTCGCGGGAGAGGTCAGATACGCAGTATTTT. Translation gives CASSRERSDTQYF. Complete variable domain (other parts from reference TRBV7-6 and TRBJ2-3): GAGVSQSPRYKVTKRGQDVALRCDPISGHVSLYWYRQALGQGPEFLTYFNYEAQQDKSGLPNDRFSAERPEGSISTLTIQRTEQRDSAMYRCASSRERSDTQYFGPGTRLTVL.

A few counts support this clonotype. The CDR3 region has the DNA TGTGCCAGCAGTGAAGTTCATTGGTCCGATGTGGGTGCAGAAAAACTGTTTTTT. Amino acid sequence: CASSEVHWSDVGAEKLFF. The chain joins TRBV6-1 to TRBJ1-4, with D hard to call. The V end was cut by 1 base, the J end by 8 bases, with 23 bases between. The CDR3 has 18 residues. CDR1 and CDR2 from the germline V gene are MNHNS and SASEGT.

A few counts support this clonotype. J is TRBJ1-4 and V is TRBV28; no clear D. Germline CDR1 reads MDHEN; CDR2 reads SYDVKM. The CDR3 is 13 residues long. Trimming took 5 bases from V and 8 from J, leaving 12 bases between them. CDR3 sequence reads: CASSEGADEKLFF. CDR3 coding DNA: TGTGCCAGCAGTGAGGGAGCCGACGAAAAACTGTTTTTT. The variable domain in full, with the rest retrieved from reference TRBV28 and TRBJ1-4, is DVKVTQSSRYLVKRTGEKVFLECVQDMDHENMFWYRQDPGLGLRLIYFSYDVKMKEKGDIPEGYSVSREKKERFSLILESASTNQTSMYLCASSEGADEKLFFGSGTQLSVL.

This chain uses TRBV12-3 or TRBV12-4 with TRBJ1-1; no clear D. V was clipped by 6 bases and J by 5 bases, with 13 bases between them. The CDR3 runs 13 residues. CDR3 protein: CASRSYGETEAFF. CDR3 sequence (DNA): TGTGCCAGCAGGAGTTATGGGGAAACTGAAGCTTTCTTT.

This clonotype was counted only a few times. J is TRBJ2-5 and V is TRBV20-1; the D gene is possibly TRBD2 (5 bases). The length of the CDR3 is 15 residues. Trimming shortened V by 1 base and J by 3 bases, and 15 bases separated the two germline ends. Germline V gene lookup returns CDR1 DFQATT and CDR2 SNEGSKA (reference sequence). The CDR3, as DNA: TGCAGTGCTAGAGTAGGGCTAGCCTTTAAAGAGACCCAGTACTTC. Translation: CSARVGLAFKETQYF.

The genes are TRBV7-8 and TRBJ2-7; the match to TRBD1 covers 8 bases. Germline CDR1 reads SGHVS; CDR2 reads FQNEAQ. V lost 5 bases, J lost 5 bases, and 5 bases stayed unmatched. This CDR3 region has 13 residues. CDR3 loop: CASSPRTGNEQYF. The CDR3 region has the DNA TGTGCCAGCAGCCCAAGGACAGGGAACGAGCAGTACTTC.

This chain connects TRBV28 to TRBJ1-4; no firm D call. Germline CDR1 reads MDHEN; CDR2 reads SYDVKM. The CDR3 sequence is 12 residues long. Trimming cost V 5 bases and J 8 bases, with 9 bases left between them. The CDR3 region has the DNA TGTGCCAGCAGTCCGCGCATGGAAAAACTGTTTTTT. It translates to CASSPRMEKLFF.

The V call is TRBV25-1, the J call TRBJ2-7; 11 bases are a match to TRBD2. After removal of 0 bases from V and 6 bases from J, the junction contained 4 bases not matched to a gene. The CDR3 loop spans 15 amino acids. Germline lookup yields CDR1 MGHDK and CDR2 SYGVNS. The CDR3 nucleotides read TGTGCCAGCAGTGAATATGCACTAGCGGGAGCCGAGCAGTACTTC. Translation: CASSEYALAGAEQYF.

This clonotype was recorded a few times. V gene TRBV7-2 combines with J gene TRBJ1-3, with 11 bases matching TRBD1. In germline, CDR1 is SGHTA, CDR2 FQGNSA. J gave up 3 bases and V 5 bases, and 3 bases lay outside the gene matches. The CDR3 spans 15 residues. CDR3 sequence reads: CASSGQGAGGNTIYF. CDR3 coding DNA: TGTGCCAGCAGCGGACAGGGGGCGGGTGGAAACACCATATATTTT.

This clonotype was recorded once. The chain joins TRBV7-3 to TRBJ1-2, with no clear D. The length of the CDR3 is 14 residues. V dropped 3 bases and J dropped 0 bases, with 8 bases sitting between them. Germline CDR1 SGHTA, CDR2 FQGTGA. The CDR3 nucleotides are TGTGCCAGCAGCTTGGATCCAGCTAACTATGGCTACACCTTC. Translated, it gives CASSLDPANYGYTF. Full variable domain (outside the CDR3, taken from reference TRBV7-3 and TRBJ1-2): GAGVSQTPSNKVTEKGKYVELRCDPISGHTALYWYRQSLGQGPEFLIYFQGTGAADDSGLPNDRFFAVRPEGSVSTLKIQRTERGDSAVYLCASSLDPANYGYTFGSGTRLTVV.

Turning to this clonotype: A junction boundary mismatches the germline segment, possibly from a read error. V and J are TRBV7-8 and TRBJ2-5; D is possibly TRBD2 (5 bases). Germline CDR1 reads SGHVS; CDR2 reads FQNEAQ. This CDR3 has 13 amino acids. The chain's CDR3 is CASSLDREESQYF. DNA of the CDR3: TGTGCCAGCAGCTTAGACCGGGAAGAGAGCCAGTACTTC. The entire variable domain, with the rest obtained from reference TRBV7-8 and TRBJ2-5, is as follows: GAGVSQSPRYKVAKRGQDVALRCDPISGHVSLFWYQQALGQGPEFLTYFQNEAQLDKSGLPSDRFFAERPEGSVSTLKIQRTQQEDSAVYLCASSLDREESQYFGPGTRLLVL.

The chain links TRBV6-1 to TRBJ2-5, with D unclear. V was pared by 1 base and J by 2 bases, with 8 bases between. This CDR3 comprises 14 residues. Looked up from germline, CDR1 is MNHNS and CDR2 is SASEGT. The CDR3 region has the DNA TGTGCCAGCAGTGAAGAGTTCTTACAAGAGACCCAGTACTTC. It encodes CASSEEFLQETQYF.

This clonotype was counted a single time. The genes are TRBV20-1 and TRBJ2-5; either TRBD1 or TRBD2 may supply D (5 bases each). Germline V gene data show CDR1 as DFQATT and CDR2 as SNEGSKA (reference sequence). With 4 bases removed from V and 1 base from J, the gap between germline ends came to 13 bases. The CDR3 consists of 14 residues. As DNA, the CDR3 is TGCAGTGCTACCGGGACGTCAAGCCAAGAGACCCAGTACTTC. Protein product: CSATGTSSQETQYF.

The rearrangement uses TRBV19 and TRBJ1-5; 9 bases align to TRBD1. Trimming removed 8 bases from V and 4 bases from J; junction bases left unmatched: 21. The length of the CDR3 is 19 residues. Germline-derived CDR1 and CDR2 are LNHDA and SQIVND (reference sequence). The CDR3 loop is CASRADRGLFGDRNQPQHF. CDR3 DNA sequence: TGTGCCAGTCGGGCGGACAGGGGATTATTCGGAGACCGGAATCAGCCCCAGCATTTT.

The V and J genes are TRBV5-4 and TRBJ2-1; 10 bases are shared with TRBD2. The germline V gene encodes CDR1 SGHNT and CDR2 YYREEE (reference sequence). The CDR3 covers 16 residues. Trimming at V came to 1 base and at J to 7 bases, leaving 8 bases not matched to a gene. The CDR3 DNA is TGTGCCAGCAGCTTGTGGAGCGGGGGGGCTAGAAATGAGCAGTTCTTC. Protein product: CASSLWSGGARNEQFF.

This rearrangement joins TRBV7-2 to TRBJ2-3; TRBD2 aligns across 9 bases. There are 15 residues in the CDR3. The V gene's germline CDR1 is SGHTA and CDR2 FQGNSA. With 5 bases clipped from V and 4 bases from J, the junction kept 7 bases outside the gene matches. CDR3 sequence: CASSPLAGVADTQYF. For the CDR3, the DNA is TGTGCCAGCAGCCCATTAGCGGGAGTCGCAGATACGCAGTATTTT. Drawing the rest from reference TRBV7-2 and TRBJ2-3, the complete variable domain is GAGVSQSPSNKVTEKGKDVELRCDPISGHTALYWYRQSLGQGLEFLIYFQGNSAPDKSGLPSDRFSAERTGGSVSTLTIQRTQQEDSAVYLCASSPLAGVADTQYFGPGTRLTVL.

This clonotype has ten or more counts. The chain has TRBV7-2 and TRBJ2-1; no definite D call. Germline V lookup: CDR1 SGHTA, CDR2 FQGNSA. Trimming shortened V by 5 bases and J by 4 bases, and 3 bases separated the two germline ends. The CDR3 has 11 residues. The CDR3 bases are TGTGCCAGCAGCGGATACAATGAGCAGTTCTTC. Its protein is CASSGYNEQFF.

The CDR3 loop is CASSSPGDSPDTQYF. CDR3 bases: TGTGCCAGCAGTTCCCCCGGGGACTCCCCAGATACGCAGTATTTT. The J gene is TRBJ2-3, the V gene TRBV28; D might be TRBD2 (6 bases). Germline V lookup: CDR1 MDHEN, CDR2 SYDVKM. The CDR3 totals 15 residues. Trimming took off 4 bases at V and 4 bases at J, with 15 bases between the two ends.

This clonotype has just a few counts. One end of the junction is discordant with germline, which a read error may explain. V is TRBV5-1 and J is TRBJ2-7; 9 nucleotides match TRBD1. This CDR3 comprises 15 residues. Germline V gene lookup returns CDR1 SGHRS and CDR2 YFSETQ. The CDR3 loop reads CASSQTGQGSYEQYF. The CDR3 DNA follows: TGTGCCAGCAGCCAAACTGGACAGGGGTCCTACGAGCAGTACTTC.

The genes are TRBV7-2 and TRBJ2-5; tentative D call: TRBD1 (6 bases). CDR1 and CDR2 (germline): SGHTA, FQGNSA. This CDR3 spans 13 amino acids. V lost 3 bases, J lost 6 bases, and 11 bases lay in between. The CDR3 is CASSLQGIQTQYF. In nucleotides, the CDR3 is TGTGCCAGCAGCTTGCAGGGGATTCAGACCCAGTACTTC.

This chain links TRBV13 with TRBJ2-3; D perhaps matches TRBD2 (6 bases). V shed 4 bases and J shed 2 bases, with 22 bases lying between them. This CDR3 region has 18 residues. Germline V gene data show CDR1 as PRHDT and CDR2 as FYEKMQ (reference sequence). CDR3 loop: CASSSEIPEGVDTDTQYF. The CDR3 nucleotides are TGTGCCAGCAGCTCAGAAATTCCGGAGGGTGTGGACACAGATACGCAGTATTTT.

The chain joins TRBV4-1 to TRBJ2-7; the match to TRBD1 covers 7 bases. The CDR3 runs to 16 residues. Germline V gene lookup returns CDR1 MGHRA and CDR2 YSYEKL. Trimming took 3 bases from V and 5 from J; bases not matched to a gene: 13. The DNA for the CDR3 is TGCGCCAGCAGCCACCCAAGCAGGACAGGTGATCACGAGCAGTACTTC. This gives the protein CASSHPSRTGDHEQYF.

This clonotype was recorded a few times. The V call is TRBV7-9, the J call TRBJ1-5, with D tentatively TRBD1 (6 bases). V was trimmed by 5 bases and J by 5 bases, leaving 13 bases between them. The germline gives CDR1 SEHNR, CDR2 FQNEAQ (reference sequence). The CDR3 spans 14 residues. CDR3 amino acids: CASSRPGAYQPQHF. CDR3 nucleotide sequence: TGTGCCAGCAGCCGCCCAGGGGCCTATCAGCCCCAGCATTTT.

This chain uses TRBV10-3 with TRBJ2-1; 9 bases line up with TRBD1. CDR1 ENHRY and CDR2 SYGVKD come from the germline V gene. J was trimmed by 9 bases and V by 6 bases; bases with no gene match: 12. The CDR3 runs 15 residues. The CDR3 region has the DNA TGTGCCATCAGAACCCCGGGACAGGGTGTGGGTGAGCAGTTCTTC. This sequence encodes CAIRTPGQGVGEQFF.

The V call is TRBV10-3, the J call TRBJ2-7; D remains ambiguous. Trimming stripped 6 bases from V and 0 bases from J, with 6 bases between. Germline V gives CDR1 ENHRY, CDR2 SYGVKD. The CDR3 has 12 residues. Here the CDR3 DNA reads TGTGCCATCAGCACAGCCTCCTACGAGCAGTACTTC. This gives the protein CAISTASYEQYF.

Many counts were recorded for this clonotype. V gene TRBV7-8 combines with J gene TRBJ2-3; 11 nucleotides match TRBD2. The CDR3 sequence is 15 residues long. Germline CDR1 and CDR2: SGHVS and FQNEAQ. V lost 6 bases to trimming and J lost 1 base; unmatched junction nucleotides: 3. The CDR3 region is CASRRSGRGTDTQYF. The CDR3 nucleotides read TGTGCCAGCAGACGTAGCGGGAGGGGCACAGATACGCAGTATTTT.

This clonotype was seen more than once but under ten times. The chain carries TRBV6-1 and TRBJ1-2; no reliable D call. V was trimmed by 6 bases and J by 2 bases, leaving 10 bases between them. This CDR3 has 13 amino acids. Germline V lookup: CDR1 MNHNS, CDR2 SASEGT. CDR3 loop: CASSTGGNYGYTF. CDR3 coding DNA: TGTGCCAGCAGCACGGGAGGGAACTATGGCTACACCTTC.

This clonotype has more than one count but fewer than ten. V gene TRBV7-6 combines with J gene TRBJ2-5; 10 nucleotides match TRBD2. V lost 6 bases to trimming and J lost 2 bases; unmatched junction nucleotides: 6. This CDR3 is built from 15 residues. Germline-derived CDR1 and CDR2 are SGHVS and FNYEAQ. CDR3 in amino acids: CASSRPSGGQETQYF. As DNA, the CDR3 is TGTGCCAGCAGTCGCCCTAGCGGGGGACAAGAGACCCAGTACTTC.